The 23 T cell receptor beta chains below were found in one sample sequenced in a study of neurological immune-mediated disorders. TCRdb analysed the 5' RACE reads with MiXCR anew, one entry per CDR3 protein. Of tens of thousands of distinct CDR3 sequences listed, 8% to 10% are singletons. Sample time point: longitudinal time-point 1 (baseline). The sequenced material came from PBMCs. Receptors originate from a woman aged 40 to 49 in good health.

This clonotype has at least ten counts. The genes are TRBV20-1 and TRBJ2-7; D may correspond to TRBD1 or TRBD2 (5 bases each). The V gene's germline CDR1 is DFQATT and CDR2 SNEGSKA (reference sequence). Deletions cut 1 base from V and 6 bases from J, with 13 bases between. The CDR3 extends over 13 amino acids. The CDR3 spells CSARGGVGFEQYF. The CDR3 DNA reads as TGCAGTGCTAGAGGAGGGGTAGGGTTCGAGCAGTACTTC.

In its sample, this clonotype was seen many times. The chain couples TRBV25-1 to TRBJ1-1; unclear D gene. V was pared by 2 bases and J by 1 base, with 11 bases between. This CDR3 is 15 amino acids long. CDR1 is MGHDK, CDR2 SYGVNS, per germline. CDR3 region: CASSEPEGTNTEAFF. The CDR3 coding sequence is TGTGCCAGCAGTGAACCGGAGGGAACGAACACTGAAGCTTTCTTT.

This clonotype has at least ten counts. This chain joins TRBV6-5 and TRBJ2-3; D ambiguous. The CDR3 sequence is 16 residues long. Germline values: CDR1 MNHEY, CDR2 SVGAGI. The V and J ends lost 0 bases and 0 bases respectively, with 10 bases between them. The CDR3 DNA follows: TGTGCCAGCAGTTACTCGGGCGCGCCAAGCACAGATACGCAGTATTTT. Translated, it gives CASSYSGAPSTDTQYF.

This clonotype was detected ten times or more. The chain is built from TRBV3-1 and TRBJ1-6; D remains ambiguous. V gave up 0 bases and J gave up 9 bases, with 6 bases separating them. Germline CDR1 is LGHDT and CDR2 is YNNKEL (reference sequence). The CDR3 sequence is 13 residues long. The CDR3 protein is CASSQEGSSPLHF. For the CDR3, the DNA is TGTGCCAGCAGCCAAGAGGGGAGTTCACCCCTCCACTTT.

This clonotype has a count of ten or more. The chain links TRBV29-1 to TRBJ1-1; D not certain. Trimming stripped 4 bases from V and 1 base from J, with 10 bases between. The germline V gene has CDR1 SQVTM and CDR2 ANQGSEA. The length of the CDR3 is 13 residues. The CDR3 region has the DNA TGCAGCGTTGCAGGCATAGCGAACACTGAAGCTTTCTTT. Its translation: CSVAGIANTEAFF.

The chain has TRBV7-2 and TRBJ1-1; 9 bases agree with TRBD1. V shed 6 bases and J 6 bases; nucleotides not matched to a gene: 11. The CDR3 is 15 residues long. Germline V gene data show CDR1 as SGHTA and CDR2 as FQGNSA. CDR3: CASSPGTGKGAEAFF. Here the CDR3 DNA reads TGTGCCAGCAGTCCCGGGACAGGGAAGGGAGCTGAAGCTTTCTTT.

The chain has TRBV14 and TRBJ1-2; D not resolved. The germline V gene has CDR1 SGHDN and CDR2 FVKESK. The ends were cut back, 4 bases at V and 8 bases at J, with 23 bases in the middle. CDR3 length: 16 amino acids. Here the CDR3 DNA reads TGTGCCAGCAGCCTCCTGCGGACGGGAGGATTGGCGGGCTACACCTTC. It yields the protein CASSLLRTGGLAGYTF.

The table lists this clonotype with many counts. The gene calls are TRBV12-3 or TRBV12-4 and TRBJ2-6; D call uncertain. The CDR3 is 15 amino acids. V was trimmed by 6 bases and J by 0 bases, leaving 9 bases between them. For the CDR3, the DNA is TGTGCCAGCAGCCTCGGCCACTCTGGGGCCAACGTCCTGACTTTC. Amino acid sequence: CASSLGHSGANVLTF.

By proportion, this clonotype is medium-sized (0.01 to 0.1%). The rearrangement links TRBV5-1 to TRBJ2-7, with TRBD2 identical over 11 bases. Germline CDR1 reads SGHRS; CDR2 reads YFSETQ. The trim removed 3 bases at V and 2 bases at J, leaving 13 bases unmatched. CDR3 length: 18 residues. The CDR3 bases are TGCGCCAGCAGCTCTCAAACCGGGACTAGCGGAGCCCCCTACGAGCAGTACTTC. Its translation: CASSSQTGTSGAPYEQYF.

This clonotype was seen many times. This chain uses TRBV3-1 with TRBJ2-2, with 8 nucleotides matching TRBD2. The CDR3 has 16 residues. Germline values: CDR1 LGHDT, CDR2 YNNKEL (reference sequence). V lost 4 bases and J lost 2; bases outside the gene matches: 6. CDR3 region: CASSLEAGANTGELFF. In DNA, the CDR3 is TGTGCCAGCAGCCTCGAAGCGGGAGCAAACACCGGGGAGCTGTTTTTT.

V and J are TRBV25-1 and TRBJ2-7; TRBD1 matches 10 bases. The CDR3 totals 15 residues. The germline V gene has CDR1 MGHDK and CDR2 SYGVNS. V was pared by 3 bases and J by 7 bases, with 9 bases of the junction left unmatched. Here the CDR3 reads CASSDDRGLLREQYF. The DNA of the CDR3 is TGTGCCAGCAGTGACGACAGGGGGCTTCTTCGGGAGCAGTACTTC.

This clonotype was seen repeatedly, ten times or more. The gene calls are TRBV7-2 and TRBJ1-1; D is perhaps TRBD1 (6 bases). CDR1 is SGHTA, CDR2 FQGNSA, per germline. Trimming shortened V by 3 bases and J by 1 base, and 15 bases separated the two germline ends. The CDR3 contains 16 residues. DNA for the CDR3: TGTGCCAGCAGCTTTAGCCGCAGGGGACAGAACACTGAAGCTTTCTTT. Protein: CASSFSRRGQNTEAFF.

This rearrangement joins TRBV27 to TRBJ1-5, with D tentatively TRBD1 (5 bases). The CDR3 is 13 amino acids. Germline loops: CDR1 MNHEY, CDR2 SMNVEV (reference sequence). The V end was cut by 8 bases, the J end by 11 bases, with 19 bases between. The CDR3 reads CASGPRGWQTQHF. Here the CDR3 DNA reads TGTGCCAGCGGTCCGAGGGGCTGGCAGACCCAGCATTTT.

This clonotype was detected ten times or more. V is TRBV7-3 and J is TRBJ1-1; D not resolved. This CDR3 is built from 15 residues. V lost 6 bases, J lost 3 bases, and 17 bases lay in between. Germline V CDR1 and CDR2: SGHTA, FQGTGA. The CDR3 protein is CASRAWASEDTEAFF. The CDR3 DNA sequence: TGTGCCAGCAGGGCCTGGGCCTCAGAGGACACTGAAGCTTTCTTT.

Many counts were recorded for this clonotype. The J gene is TRBJ2-3, the V gene TRBV20-1, with D maybe TRBD2 (6 bases). CDR3 length: 14 residues. V lost 5 bases and J 1 base, leaving 13 bases between the germline ends. From germline, CDR1 is DFQATT and CDR2 SNEGSKA (reference sequence). The CDR3 reads CSAGKTRGTDTQYF. In nucleotides, the CDR3 is TGCAGTGCTGGGAAGACTAGAGGCACAGATACGCAGTATTTT.

This clonotype was picked up many times. The V gene is TRBV20-1, the J gene TRBJ1-1, with TRBD1 identical over 8 bases. Germline V CDR1 and CDR2: DFQATT, SNEGSKA (reference sequence). The CDR3 consists of 14 residues. The ends lost 6 bases at V and 1 base at J; junction bases unmatched: 7. CDR3 loop: CSAWAGTGNTEAFF. DNA of the CDR3: TGCAGTGCCTGGGCGGGGACAGGGAACACTGAAGCTTTCTTT.

This clonotype has a count of ten or more. V gene TRBV5-6 combines with J gene TRBJ2-7; possibly TRBD2 for D (5 bases). The CDR3 consists of 15 residues. Germline V gene data show CDR1 as SGHDT and CDR2 as YYEEEE. V was shortened by 1 base and J by 7 bases, with 18 bases between the two germline ends. The CDR3 DNA reads as TGTGCCAGCAGCTTGCTTGCCGGGAATCCCTTGGAGCAGTACTTC. Translation: CASSLLAGNPLEQYF.

This clonotype occurred many times. The chain combines TRBV12-3 or TRBV12-4 with TRBJ1-5; D remains ambiguous. The V and J ends lost 7 bases and 6 bases respectively, with 10 bases between them. There are 12 residues in the CDR3. The CDR3 loop reads CASNFGPQPQHF. CDR3 DNA: TGTGCCAGCAATTTCGGTCCTCAGCCCCAGCATTTT.

CDR3 sequence reads: CARGQVASSDTQYF. DNA of the CDR3: TGCGCCAGAGGCCAAGTCGCTAGTTCAGATACGCAGTATTTT. The rearrangement links TRBV4-3 to TRBJ2-3; D is unresolved. Trimming removed 9 bases at V and 4 bases at J, with 17 bases between. CDR1 LGHNA and CDR2 YSLEER come from the germline V gene. The CDR3 is made up of 14 amino acids.

The chain recombines TRBV20-1 with TRBJ2-3, with D perhaps TRBD1 or TRBD2 (6 bases each). Trimming left V 4 bases short and J 2 bases short, with 16 bases between. The CDR3 is 15 amino acids. CDR1 is DFQATT, CDR2 SNEGSKA, per germline (reference sequence). CDR3 region: CSATNLGGSTDTQYF. CDR3 nucleotide sequence: TGCAGTGCTACCAACCTCGGGGGCTCCACAGATACGCAGTATTTT.

This clonotype showed up many times. This rearrangement joins TRBV5-1 to TRBJ2-3; perhaps D is TRBD1 or TRBD2 (5 bases each). Germline loops: CDR1 SGHRS, CDR2 YFSETQ. V lost 0 bases and J 6 bases, leaving 8 bases between the germline ends. CDR3 length: 13 residues. CDR3 sequence (DNA): TGCGCCAGCAGCTTGGCGTGGGGGGATACGCAGTATTTT. Translation: CASSLAWGDTQYF. Supplemented by reference TRBV5-1 and TRBJ2-3, the full variable domain reads KAGVTQTPRYLIKTRGQQVTLSCSPISGHRSVSWYQQTPGQGLQFLFEYFSETQRNKGNFPGRFSGRQFSNSRSEMNVSTLELGDSALYLCASSLAWGDTQYFGPGTRLTVL.

This clonotype was found many times. The chain employs TRBV18 and TRBJ2-7, with D uncertain. The ends were cut back, 2 bases at V and 5 bases at J, with 13 bases in the middle. Germline CDR1 and CDR2: KGHSH and LQKENI. The CDR3 consists of 14 residues. CDR3 protein: CASSPALRSNEQYF. The DNA for the CDR3 is TGTGCCAGCTCACCAGCCCTGAGGTCGAACGAGCAGTACTTC.

This clonotype was seen many times. The gene calls are TRBV9 and TRBJ1-4, with D perhaps matching TRBD1 (6 bases). The V gene's germline CDR1 is SGDLS and CDR2 YYNGEE. CDR3 size: 15 residues. Trimming took 0 bases from V and 7 from J, leaving 13 bases between them. In DNA, the CDR3 is TGTGCCAGCAGCGTAGCTCCGGGGGCACTTGAAAAACTGTTTTTT. It encodes CASSVAPGALEKLFF.